This record concerns one T cell receptor beta chain sequence. Its antigen is undetermined. The data are from a study of shared clonotypes between healthy human individuals. Broader study findings: Non-shared clonotypes showed lower generation probabilities than clonotypes common to all four donors. Larger estimated richness was generally seen in naive subsets than in memory subsets.

A deep-level run was used for the assay. Each subset's genomic DNA was split evenly across several immunoSEQ plates. Some clones are missing from TCRdb's copy, which holds only in-frame ones; the method was immunoSEQ multiplex PCR. The repertoire holds some 2.1 million clones, with approximately 95% as singletons. Trimming took 6 bases from V and 2 from J, leaving 7 bases between them. Germline CDR1 and CDR2: MDHEN and SYDVKM. This CDR3 comprises 13 residues. The rearrangement links TRBV28 to TRBJ2-2; no reliable D call. The receptor comes from a man younger than 35 in good health. The sequenced material came from naive CD4+ T cells sorted from blood. Subset given: CD45RA+ positively selected. The CDR3 protein is CASRGRNTGELFF. The CDR3 DNA sequence: TGTGCCAGCAGGGGCAGAAACACCGGGGAGCTGTTTTTT.